Included here is one T cell receptor (beta chain) sequence, with context. Its antigen remains unidentified. Up to roughly 2 ug genomic DNA was used for TCRB CDR3 amplification. The assay was immunoSEQ multiplex PCR, and TCRdb's table has in-frame clones only and misses some. Among some 91,000 clones listed, roughly four fifths were seen once. The time point: after dendritic cell vaccination, including at tumor progression/relapse. These data are taken from a study of glioma-infiltrating T cells after dendritic cell vaccination. Findings and caveats of the study: Higher TCR clonality did not directly relate to longer survival.

The CDR3 loop spans 16 amino acids. Per germline, CDR1 SGHVS and CDR2 FNYEAQ. Trimming left V 1 base short and J 0 bases short, with 13 bases between. This TCR was sampled from a human donor with glioblastoma. The genes are TRBV7-6 and TRBJ2-7; D not certain. The material was blood, obtained after dendritic cell vaccination. The CDR3 spells CASSLGAGVASYEQYF. The CDR3 DNA sequence: TGTGCCAGCAGCTTAGGGGCTGGCGTCGCCTCCTACGAGCAGTACTTC.